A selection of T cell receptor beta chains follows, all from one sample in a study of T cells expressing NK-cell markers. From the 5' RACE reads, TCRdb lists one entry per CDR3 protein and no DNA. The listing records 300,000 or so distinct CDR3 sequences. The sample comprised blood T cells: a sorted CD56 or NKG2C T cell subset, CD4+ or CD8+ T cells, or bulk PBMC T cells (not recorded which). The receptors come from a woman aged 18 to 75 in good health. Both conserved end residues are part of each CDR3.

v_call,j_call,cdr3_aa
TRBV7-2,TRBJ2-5,CASSFPAGLRTQYF
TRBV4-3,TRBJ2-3,CASSQGLAGPTDTQYF
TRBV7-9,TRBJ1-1,CASSFISTVNTEAFF
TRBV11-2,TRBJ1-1,CASSPGQGYTEAFF
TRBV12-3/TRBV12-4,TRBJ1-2,CASSPRRGIDTF
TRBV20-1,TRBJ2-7,CSARGLVTTYEQYF
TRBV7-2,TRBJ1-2,CASSLEGQGAYGYTF
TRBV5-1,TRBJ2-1,CASSLRADSYNEQFF
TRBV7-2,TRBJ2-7,CASSLSGLTYEQYF
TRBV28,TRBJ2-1,CASSGPGLAPNTRSYNEQFF
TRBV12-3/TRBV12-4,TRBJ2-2,CASSFRLLVPGELFF
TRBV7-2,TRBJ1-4,CASSLARGTNEKLFF
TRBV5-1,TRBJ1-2,CASSYGEISGYTF
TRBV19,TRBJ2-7,CASSAGRTNSYEQYF
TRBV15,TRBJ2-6,CATSRIFHSGANVLTF
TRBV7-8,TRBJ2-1,CASSGGTSGSSNEQFF
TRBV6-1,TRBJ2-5,CASSSGTSLGETQYF
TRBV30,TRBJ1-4,CAWRGRGNEKLFF
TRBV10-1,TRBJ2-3,CASSEDATSGPPDTQYF
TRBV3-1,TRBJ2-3,CASSQAGSDTQYF
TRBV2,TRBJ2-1,CASQGQGRTHEQFF
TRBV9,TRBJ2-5,CASSVGGRETQYF
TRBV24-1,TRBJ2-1,CATSQVNEQFF
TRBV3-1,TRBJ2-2,CASSQGDRAWTGELFF
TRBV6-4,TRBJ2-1,CASSDSGLSGSYNEQFF
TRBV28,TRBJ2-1,CASSAPRAPLGNEQFF
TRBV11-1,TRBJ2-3,CASSSFGTGADTQYF
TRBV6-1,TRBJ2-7,CASRWDQGTIEQYF
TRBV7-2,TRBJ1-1,CASSRRQGESKAFF
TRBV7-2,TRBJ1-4,CASSAGQAVGEKLFF
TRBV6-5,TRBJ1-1,CASSYSSRATEAFF
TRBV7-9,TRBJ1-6,CASSRWTGGISSPLHF
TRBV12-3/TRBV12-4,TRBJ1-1,CASSSPVGTEAFF
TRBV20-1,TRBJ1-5,CSANLPGTGSNQPQHF
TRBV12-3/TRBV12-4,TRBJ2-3,CASTARGTDTQYF
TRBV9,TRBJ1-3,CASSPSEYTIYF
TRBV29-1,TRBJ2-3,CSVEDRFGAGGQYF
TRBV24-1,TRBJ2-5,CATSVGGKTDQETQYF
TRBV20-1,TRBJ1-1,CSARKGGDLNTEAFF
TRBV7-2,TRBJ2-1,CASRPSGGGNEQFF
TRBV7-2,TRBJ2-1,CATGSGGHNNDQFF
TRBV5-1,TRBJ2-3,CASSLLDRNTDTQYF
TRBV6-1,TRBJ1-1,CASSDRQRKLVNTEAFF
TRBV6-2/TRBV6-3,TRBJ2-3,CASSPLAGGPPDTQYF
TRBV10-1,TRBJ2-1,CASSESVRGRDEQFF
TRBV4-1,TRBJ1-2,CASSQGLTMAYGYTF
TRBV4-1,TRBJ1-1,CASSQEGVYTEAFF
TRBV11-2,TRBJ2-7,CASSLVRSWGEQYF
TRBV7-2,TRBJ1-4,CASSSPPATNEKLFF
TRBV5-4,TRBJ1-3,CASSPWTGPGNTIYF
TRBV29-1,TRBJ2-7,CSVDGLYEQYF
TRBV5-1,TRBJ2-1,CASSGTDSFSYNEQFF
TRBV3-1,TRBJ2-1,CASSQLHEQFF